The rows below give T cell receptor beta chains drawn from one sample of a study of blood T cells in healthy people across ages. TCRdb recomputed calls from the 5' RACE reads with MiXCR, one row per CDR3 protein. The repertoire includes just over 1 million distinct CDR3 sequences, over 35% of them detected once, and approximately 20% sits in the top ten. Sequences were obtained from blood. Receptors were obtained from a woman aged 55 to 70 in good health. CDR3s include the opening cysteine and the closing phenylalanine or tryptophan. Fields, in order: V gene, clone size, J gene, D gene, CDR3 DNA, CDR3 protein. A D gene is named only where the DNA matches it firmly. Only part of the rows carry a size: once, few, many, or a class if the clone is expanded.

TRBV5-5	.	TRBJ2-3	TRBD2	TGTGCCAGCAGCTTACGGCTAGCGGGAGGTTCAGATACGCGGTATTTT	CASSLRLAGGSDTRYF
TRBV6-5	.	TRBJ2-5	.	TGTGCCAGCCAGGTACAGGGAGGGTTTGGTGAGCAGTACTTC	CASQVQGGFGEQYF
TRBV11-2	few	TRBJ1-1	.	TGTGCCAGCAGCTTAAGGTTGGACACTGAAGCTTTCTTT	CASSLRLDTEAFF
TRBV30	.	TRBJ2-3	.	TGTGCCTGGAGTAACAGGGCCTCTAGCACAGATACGCAGTATTTT	CAWSNRASSTDTQYF
TRBV2	.	TRBJ2-3	TRBD1	TGTGCCAGCAGTGAAAGGGACAGGGGCACAGATACGCAGTATTTT	CASSERDRGTDTQYF
TRBV7-9	.	TRBJ2-7	TRBD2	TGTGCCAGCAGCACCTCGGGAGGTGCCTACGAGCAGTACTTC	CASSTSGGAYEQYF
TRBV18	.	TRBJ1-1	TRBD1	TGTGCCAGCTCACCAGACAGGGTTTCCACTGAAGCTTTCTTT	CASSPDRVSTEAFF
TRBV12-3/TRBV12-4	few	TRBJ2-7	TRBD2	TGTGCCAGCAGTGAGCCGGGACTAGCGGGAGGCGAGCAGTACTTC	CASSEPGLAGGEQYF
TRBV30	.	TRBJ2-1	.	TGTGCCTGGAGTGGGGCGAGCTCCTACAATGAGCAGTTCTTC	CAWSGASSYNEQFF
TRBV6-5	.	TRBJ2-5	TRBD2	TGTGCCAGCAGCTGGGGACGGGGAGGGCAAGAGACCCAGTACTTC	CASSWGRGGQETQYF
TRBV15	.	TRBJ1-6	.	TGTGCCACCAGCAGAGTCCTTGGGAATAATTCACCCCTCCACTTT	CATSRVLGNNSPLHF
TRBV2	few	TRBJ2-3	TRBD1	TGTGCCAGCAGCCGCCGGGGGGACAGGGAATCAGATACGCAGTATTTT	CASSRRGDRESDTQYF
TRBV6-6	few	TRBJ2-7	TRBD1	TGTGCCAGCAACCCCCGCCGGACAGGAACCTACGAGCAGTACTTC	CASNPRRTGTYEQYF
TRBV12-3/TRBV12-4	.	TRBJ2-5	TRBD1	TGTGCCAGCAGCCCCTCACAGGGGTCCCAAGAGACCCAGTACTTC	CASSPSQGSQETQYF
TRBV12-3/TRBV12-4	.	TRBJ1-2	.	TGTGCCAGCAGCAGTGCGGGGGGCGGCTATGGCTACACCTTC	CASSSAGGGYGYTF
TRBV20-1	.	TRBJ2-5	TRBD1	TGCAGTGCTAGCGGGACAGCAGAGACCCAGTACTTC	CSASGTAETQYF
TRBV5-6	few	TRBJ2-7	TRBD1	TGTGCCAGCAGCTTGGGACAGGGATACGGGCAGTACTTC	CASSLGQGYGQYF
TRBV2	.	TRBJ1-6	TRBD1	TGTGCCAGCGCCTGGGACAGTGTGGACTCACCCCTCCACTTT	CASAWDSVDSPLHF
TRBV2	.	TRBJ2-2	TRBD2	TGTGCCAGCAGTGAAGGGACTAGAGACGGTGCCGGGGAGCTGTTTTTT	CASSEGTRDGAGELFF
TRBV27	.	TRBJ1-2	TRBD1	TGTGCCAGCAGTCTCACCACCCCGCTGATGACAGGGGCGGATGGCTACACCTTC	CASSLTTPLMTGADGYTF
TRBV11-2	few	TRBJ1-1	.	TGTGCCAGCAGCTTAGAAGGGGGGACCACTGAAGCTTTCTTT	CASSLEGGTTEAFF
TRBV6-5	.	TRBJ2-1	TRBD2	TGTGCCACCCTAGCGGGAGGGATCCACAATGAGCAGTTCTTC	CATLAGGIHNEQFF
TRBV5-5	.	TRBJ1-1	.	TGTGCCAGCAGCTTGGACGTCTCGACACTCCTACTGAACACTGAAGCTTTCTTT	CASSLDVSTLLLNTEAFF
TRBV2	.	TRBJ1-5	TRBD1	TGTGCCAGCATGCAGGGGGCGGGGCAGCCCCAGCATTTT	CASMQGAGQPQHF
TRBV7-2	.	TRBJ2-2	.	TGTGCCAGCAGCCCAGGCCCCCGCCCACCGAACACCGGGGAGCTGTTTTTT	CASSPGPRPPNTGELFF
TRBV2	.	TRBJ2-5	.	TGTGCCAGCAATGGTGGCCTCGGGGAGACCCAGTACTTC	CASNGGLGETQYF
TRBV14	.	TRBJ2-1	.	TGTGCCAGCAGTGAGGTTTCCTACAATGAGCAGTTCTTC	CASSEVSYNEQFF
TRBV10-3	once	TRBJ2-7	.	TGTGCCATCAGTTCGGTGGAGGCCCAGAGCGGGCAGTACTTC	CAISSVEAQSGQYF
TRBV6-5	.	TRBJ2-5	.	TGTGCCAGCAGCTCCCGGGGGGCGCTAGAAGAGACCCAGTACTTC	CASSSRGALEETQYF
TRBV20-1	many	TRBJ2-7	TRBD2	TGCAGTGCTAGGCAACTAGCGCGGGTCTCCTACGAGCAGTACTTC	CSARQLARVSYEQYF
TRBV28	few	TRBJ2-7	TRBD2	TGTGCCAGCAGTGTTCAGCGGGGCCCCCGCGGGGAGCAGTACTTC	CASSVQRGPRGEQYF
TRBV29-1	.	TRBJ2-5	.	TGCACCGCCCTGGCGGGTGGCGAGACCCAGTACTTC	CTALAGGETQYF
TRBV4-2	few	TRBJ2-1	.	TGTGCCAGCAGCCAAGACGTTTCACCCGGGACCAAAGGCGATGAGCAGTTCTTC	CASSQDVSPGTKGDEQFF
TRBV7-3	.	TRBJ2-1	.	TGTGCCAGCAGCCTAGGGATTTTGGACGATGATGAGCAGTTCTTC	CASSLGILDDDEQFF
TRBV20-1	.	TRBJ2-4	.	TGCAGTGCTAGAGCGGCCGAACGAGTAGCCAAAAACATTCAGTACTTC	CSARAAERVAKNIQYF
TRBV5-1	.	TRBJ2-1	.	TGCGCCAGCAGCTTCTTCACTAGTCGTGAGTTCTTC	CASSFFTSREFF
TRBV3-1	few	TRBJ2-5	TRBD2	TGTGCCAGCAGCCAAGGACTAGCGGGAGTCTTACAAGAGACCCAGTACTTC	CASSQGLAGVLQETQYF
TRBV20-1	many	TRBJ1-4	.	TGCAGTGCTAGTCCCGGTAATGAAAAACTGTTTTTT	CSASPGNEKLFF
TRBV12-3/TRBV12-4	few	TRBJ1-5	.	TGTGCCAGCAGTTTAAGGCAGAATAGCAATCAGCCCCAGCATTTT	CASSLRQNSNQPQHF
TRBV7-2	.	TRBJ1-6	TRBD1	TGTGCCAGCAGCTCTGCAGGGGGCACACCCCTCCACTTT	CASSSAGGTPLHF
TRBV2	.	TRBJ2-7	.	TGTGCCAGCAGCCAGACCACGGCCGAGCAGTACTTC	CASSQTTAEQYF
TRBV20-1	few	TRBJ2-7	TRBD1	TGCAGTGCTAGCGGAAGGACAGGGGATTACGAGCAGTACTTC	CSASGRTGDYEQYF
TRBV5-6	few	TRBJ1-5	.	TGTGCCAGCAGCTTGGGGAGGGGCATAAAACATCAGCCCCAGCATTTT	CASSLGRGIKHQPQHF
TRBV12-3/TRBV12-4	.	TRBJ2-1	.	TGTGCCTGCAGCCTCCTGAGCCTCGGCGATGAGCAGTTCTTC	CACSLLSLGDEQFF
TRBV28	few	TRBJ2-5	.	TGTGCCAGCAGTTTCGGGGGAATCCAAGAGACCCAGTACTTC	CASSFGGIQETQYF
TRBV6-6	.	TRBJ2-3	.	TGTGCCAGCAGTTACTCGTTGCGTTCCACAGATACGCAGTATTTT	CASSYSLRSTDTQYF
TRBV2	.	TRBJ2-7	TRBD1	TGTGCCAGCCGTGAGGGGCAGGGGGCTAAAACCCAGTACTTC	CASREGQGAKTQYF
TRBV5-1	many	TRBJ2-7	.	TGCGCCAGCAGCTTGGCTGCAACCTACGAGCAGTACTTC	CASSLAATYEQYF